This paragraph covers one T cell receptor beta chain sequence. This clone was counted once. The antigen this receptor binds is unknown. No clone much larger than this one lies a single base away; base qualities are absent. The immunoSEQ Assay, a bias-controlled multiplex PCR, was used to amplify TCRbeta CDR3 regions from genomic DNA. As for the authors' bioinformatics: The number of nucleated cells in each sample was estimated by amplification of reference gene primers within the assay. To quantify the absolute abundance of each unique TCRbeta CDR3 rearrangement, sequence reads were collapsed and filtered. For each sample, productive Simpson clonality was calculated as the square root of Simpson's diversity index across productive rearrangements. TCRdb took this table from immuneACCESS and kept in-frame rearrangements with V and J called. Such tables lack part of the clones; where checked against another copy, unresolved V genes explain under half of the gap, and the rest is unexplained. V and J calls and clone size are copied from that table; D and trimming were computed from the DNA. In all, the sample holds about 64,000 clones, and 88% of those were seen once. The ten largest account for around 9.1% of the sample.

This sample was taken from a study of blood T cell repertoires in COVID-19 (dated by TCRdb to about 2020). About the investigation overall: The collaborator samples originated in the United States, Italy and Spain and spanned the acute and convalescent phases of COVID-19. The material from the prospective study consisted of cDNA or gDNA derived from T cells, B-cell-depleted T cells, or PBMCs. Subjects who had been exposed to COVID-19, were actively infected with it, or had recovered from it provided the deeply sampled blood TCRbeta repertoires that made up the dataset. The repertoires were released in a freely available public database intended as a resource for research on the immune response to SARS-CoV-2. The samples were drawn from two sources: the first 160 participants of the ongoing ImmuneRACE study, and 1,000 to 1,500 subjects contributed by 6 global collaborators. Nearly every sample came with metadata listing a de-identified subject ID, COVID-19 status, age in years and sex. Where HLA class I and class II types were available, the types were taken from metadata supplied by the sample provider, not from assay-based typing. Paper-wide results and their limitations: The quantity of clinical and demographic metadata differed by source and by participant and was supplied without curation.

Enrolling through a virtual design, the prospective study's participants ranged in age from roughly 18 to 95 years and lived across about two dozen United States geographic areas. To assign participants to cohorts, the prospective study relied on clinical history that participants themselves reported in a screening survey and a study questionnaire. Recovered participants in ImmuneRACE Cohort 3 were defined as having two consecutive negative NP/OP PCR tests, clearance from a healthcare professional, or resolution of symptoms. Mobile phlebotomists in the prospective study collected whole blood, serum and a nasopharyngeal or oropharyngeal swab from every participant. Over a roughly 2-month period, participants in the prospective study had the option of providing additional blood draws and questionnaires. Blood samples from the prospective study were shipped frozen or at room temperature prior to DNA extraction.

Sequences were obtained from PBMCs or T cells enriched from blood (not recorded which). This TCR was recovered from a woman between 35 and 50 years old who had recovered from COVID-19.

The nucleotides read TGTGCCAGTAGTATAGGCGGGGGGCCGGGGGAGACCCAGTACTTC. It is translated as CASSIGGGPGETQYF. In this chain, TRBV19 is recombined with TRBJ2-5, and TRBD2 aligns with 8 junction nucleotides. The germline V gene (reference sequence) sets CDR1 to LNHDA and CDR2 to SQIVND. The CDR3 contains 15 residues, cysteine and phenylalanine counted. Just CDR3 DNA is preserved here, 45 bases in frame from base 1. Clipping removes 1 base from V and 5 bases from J, with 6 as the unmatched junction base count.